The clone carrying this TCR beta chain has only a few counts. The target antigen is unknown. This specimen belongs to a study of cytomegalovirus exposure and HLA in healthy donors. The overall study: Prior work identified 95 million to 120 million unique TCR beta sequences in approximately 180 million T cells. Study observations and caveats: Sequencing probably produced one cluster of sequence variants that were highly shared. Most of the CMV-associated TCR beta chains (in a later analysis) appeared to be HLA-restricted. For most TCR sequences rarity was the rule, although some public TCRs occurred in many donors.

The germline V gene encodes CDR1 MDHEN and CDR2 SYDVKM. The CDR3 length is 15 residues. V shed 6 bases and J shed 4 bases, with 15 bases lying between them. Vbeta (60) and Jbeta (13) primers were used in the PCR. Clones were sequenced by immunoSEQ multiplex PCR, and TCRdb holds only the in-frame ones, with some missing. The data show approximately 84,000 clones, more than 60% seen once. Input material: PBMCs. The chain employs TRBV28 and TRBJ1-4; no reliable D call. The TCR comes from a man between 35 and 55 years old in good health and CMV-seronegative. The CDR3 protein is CASSTSRSGNEKLFF. Here the CDR3 DNA reads TGTGCCAGCAGCACATCCAGGTCCGGTAATGAAAAACTGTTTTTT.